This T cell receptor (beta chain) was profiled in a study of neurological immune-mediated disorders. Findings of the study overall: No sharing of CDR3 amino acid sequences was observed among expanded clones across subjects, suggesting private repertoires in all groups. Multiple sclerosis patients had less TCR clonal expansion than even healthy controls, unlike HTLV-1-associated myelopathy.

The CDR3 runs 13 residues. Trimming took 6 bases from V and 5 from J; bases not matched to a gene: 2. Germline V CDR1 and CDR2: MNHEY, SVGAGI. TCRdb re-analysed the 5' RACE reads in MiXCR, keeping a single row per CDR3 protein. The sample yields around 50,000 distinct CDR3 sequences, about 25% seen once. This clonotype was seen ten or more times. Its antigen remains unknown. The sequencing sample was made of PBMCs. V is TRBV6-5 and J is TRBJ2-1; 9 nucleotides agree with TRBD1. This TCR was recovered from a woman in her sixties or seventies in good health. CDR3 sequence reads: CASRRTGDNEQFF. CDR3 nucleotides: TGTGCCAGCAGGAGGACAGGGGACAATGAGCAGTTCTTC.